Below are 28 T cell receptor beta chains sequenced from a single sample in a study of PD-L1 blockade in urothelial cancer (dated by TCRdb to about 2017). Libraries were made using the immunoSEQ multiplex PCR assay. The table comes from immuneACCESS by way of TCRdb, which keeps in-frame sequences with V and J called. Part of the clones is missing from these tables; in studies checked, under half for an unresolved V gene and the rest for unknown reasons. The sample profile shows about 88,000 clones; roughly 90% of them were found once. The biggest ten clones account for 8% to 9.5% of the sample. The specimen comprised PBMCs, sampled around atezolizumab (anti-PD-L1) treatment. The receptor set was obtained from a man aged 60 to 75 with urothelial cancer.

The chain carries TRBV11-2 and TRBJ1-1; D may be TRBD1 (5 bases). Germline CDR1 reads SGHAT; CDR2 reads FQNNGV. This CDR3 region has 13 residues. The V end was cut by 3 bases, the J end by 1 base, with 6 bases between. This CDR3 is CASSFQGNTEAFF. Here the CDR3 DNA reads TGTGCCAGCAGCTTCCAGGGGAACACTGAAGCTTTCTTT. Using reference TRBV11-2 and TRBJ1-1 for the parts outside the CDR3, the full variable domain is EAGVAQSPRYKIIEKRQSVAFWCNPISGHATLYWYQQILGQGPKLLIQFQNNGVVDDSQLPKDRFSAERLKGVDSTLKIQPAKLEDSAVYLCASSFQGNTEAFFGQGTRLTVV.

The chain is built from TRBV7-2 and TRBJ2-1; maybe TRBD2 (6 bases). V lost 1 base and J 5 bases, leaving 15 bases between the germline ends. The CDR3 totals 16 residues. Germline V gives CDR1 SGHTA, CDR2 FQGNSA. The CDR3 DNA reads TGTGCCAGCAGCTTAGATAGCGGCCCCCTTCACAATGAGCAGTTCTTC. This translates into CASSLDSGPLHNEQFF.

The V and J genes are TRBV5-4 and TRBJ2-5, with 9 bases lining up with TRBD2. The CDR3 sequence is 18 residues long. The germline V gene has CDR1 SGHNT and CDR2 YYREEE (reference sequence). V was pared by 0 bases and J by 5 bases, with 14 bases of the junction left unmatched. CDR3 in DNA: TGTGCCAGCAGCTTGGCGGTCATAGGCGGGGGGGCCGGGGAGACCCAGTACTTC. Encoded protein: CASSLAVIGGGAGETQYF.

The chain recombines TRBV10-2 with TRBJ1-3; perhaps TRBD1 as D (5 bases). Trimming removed 6 bases from V and 0 bases from J, with 12 bases in between. In germline, CDR1 is WSHSY, CDR2 SAAADI. The CDR3 consists of 15 residues. The CDR3 nucleotides are TGCGCCAGCAGAAACAGGACCTACTCTGGAAACACCATATATTTT. Its translation is CASRNRTYSGNTIYF.

V gene TRBV30 combines with J gene TRBJ1-2, with D perhaps matching TRBD1 (5 bases). The CDR3 runs to 16 residues. Trimming removed 0 bases at V and 8 bases at J, with 22 bases between. Germline loops: CDR1 GTSNPN, CDR2 SVGIG (reference sequence). CDR3 residues: CAWSVPIRRIHRGYTF. DNA for the CDR3: TGTGCCTGGAGTGTACCGATACGGCGGATCCACAGGGGCTACACCTTC.

The chain carries TRBV28 and TRBJ1-5; weak D call: TRBD1 (5 bases). Germline CDR1 reads MDHEN; CDR2 reads SYDVKM. This CDR3 region has 12 residues. Trimming left V 6 bases short and J 5 bases short, with 8 bases between. The CDR3 bases are TGTGCCAGCAGACAAGGGGATCAGCCCCAGCATTTT. Its protein is CASRQGDQPQHF. Full variable domain (missing parts from reference TRBV28 and TRBJ1-5): DVKVTQSSRYLVKRTGEKVFLECVQDMDHENMFWYRQDPGLGLRLIYFSYDVKMKEKGDIPEGYSVSREKKERFSLILESASTNQTSMYLCASRQGDQPQHFGDGTRLSIL.

The chain has TRBV30 and TRBJ1-2, with 9 bases aligning to TRBD1. Germline lookup yields CDR1 GTSNPN and CDR2 SVGIG (reference sequence). The CDR3 totals 16 residues. V gave up 3 bases and J gave up 5 bases; unmatched junction bases: 13. Here the CDR3 reads CAWRQTGTGYLYGYTF. The CDR3 DNA reads TGTGCCTGGAGGCAAACCGGGACAGGGTACTTATATGGCTACACCTTC. Together with reference TRBV30 and TRBJ1-2, the CDR3 gives the full variable domain: SQTIHQWPATLVQPVGSPLSLECTVEGTSNPNLYWYRQAAGRGLQLLFYSVGIGQISSEVPQNLSASRPQDRQFILSSKKLLLSDSGFYLCAWRQTGTGYLYGYTFGSGTRLTVV.

V is TRBV28 and J is TRBJ2-7; TRBD1 matches 7 bases. CDR1 and CDR2 from the germline V gene are MDHEN and SYDVKM. CDR3 size: 15 residues. V lost 6 bases, J lost 7 bases, and 15 bases stayed unmatched. The DNA for the CDR3 is TGTGCCAGCAGACCTCTGGAGACAGGGCCGGGAGAGCAGTACTTC. Amino acids: CASRPLETGPGEQYF. Together with reference TRBV28 and TRBJ2-7, the CDR3 gives the full variable domain: DVKVTQSSRYLVKRTGEKVFLECVQDMDHENMFWYRQDPGLGLRLIYFSYDVKMKEKGDIPEGYSVSREKKERFSLILESASTNQTSMYLCASRPLETGPGEQYFGPGTRLTVT.

V gene TRBV6-5 combines with J gene TRBJ1-3; D is uncertain. Trimming removed 0 bases from V and 6 bases from J, with 9 bases in between. The CDR3 extends over 14 amino acids. CDR1 MNHEY and CDR2 SVGAGI come from the germline V gene. The chain's CDR3 is CASSYSTRANTIYF. The CDR3 nucleotides read TGTGCCAGCAGTTACTCGACTAGGGCAAACACCATATATTTT.

The chain links TRBV10-1 to TRBJ1-1; a possible D gene is TRBD1 (6 bases). Germline lookup yields CDR1 WNHNN and CDR2 SYGVQD (reference sequence). V lost 4 bases, J lost 7 bases, and 25 bases lay in between. CDR3 length equals 17 residues. This CDR3 reads CASSGGPGTLLMNEAFF. DNA for the CDR3: TGCGCCAGCAGTGGTGGGCCAGGGACATTACTGATGAATGAAGCTTTCTTT.

The V gene is TRBV2, the J gene TRBJ2-7; D is unresolved. This CDR3 comprises 12 residues. Germline values: CDR1 SNHLY, CDR2 FYNNEI. V lost 4 bases, J lost 9 bases, and 13 bases lay in between. In DNA, the CDR3 is TGTGCCAGCAGTGTAGGCTCCCGAGGGCAGTACTTC. This sequence encodes CASSVGSRGQYF.

The table lists this clone with a count of one. This rearrangement joins TRBV18 to TRBJ1-2; 10 bases fit TRBD1. V shed 5 bases, J shed 3 bases, and the junction held 6 bases outside the gene matches. The CDR3 covers 15 residues. Germline V lookup: CDR1 KGHSH, CDR2 LQKENI. The CDR3 nucleotides read TGTGCCAGCTCAAACACCGGGACAGGGGACTATGGCTACACCTTC. This gives the protein CASSNTGTGDYGYTF.

Concerning this clone: Sequence at one end of the junction differs from germline and may be a read error. V and J are TRBV7-7 and TRBJ2-5, with TRBD1 identical over 11 bases. Germline-derived CDR1 and CDR2 are SSHAT and FNYEAQ (reference sequence). The CDR3 extends over 16 amino acids. CDR3 nucleotides: TGTGCTAGCAGCCCAAGGACAGGGGGCGGATCAGAGACCCAGTACTTC. Protein sequence: CASSPRTGGGSETQYF.

The chain couples TRBV5-4 to TRBJ1-1; D may be TRBD1 (6 bases). The CDR3 is made up of 14 amino acids. Germline CDR1 reads SGHNT; CDR2 reads YYREEE (reference sequence). Trimming removed 3 bases from V and 1 base from J, with 10 bases in between. Written as DNA, the CDR3 is TGTGCCAGCAGCTCCTGGGGGCGGAACACTGAAGCTTTCTTT. Protein: CASSSWGRNTEAFF.

The V call is TRBV9, the J call TRBJ1-6; D gene unclear. The CDR3 has 13 residues. V lost 0 bases and J lost 9, with 7 bases in between. The germline gives CDR1 SGDLS, CDR2 YYNGEE. CDR3 DNA sequence: TGTGCCAGCAGCGTAGTAGAAAGTTCACCCCTCCACTTT. Amino acid sequence: CASSVVESSPLHF.

This chain joins TRBV10-3 and TRBJ1-1; 8 nucleotides align to TRBD1. The CDR3 spans 20 residues. With 0 bases clipped from V and 4 bases from J, the junction kept 19 bases outside the gene matches. CDR1 ENHRY and CDR2 SYGVKD come from the germline V gene. The CDR3 sequence: CAISESGIGTGLRVATEAFF. CDR3 nucleotides: TGTGCCATCAGTGAGTCTGGAATCGGGACAGGATTAAGAGTAGCCACTGAAGCTTTCTTT.

The DNA of the CDR3 is TGTGCCAGCAGCCCCTCGACCCAGGGCACAGATACGCAGTATTTT. Translation gives CASSPSTQGTDTQYF. The chain is built from TRBV7-9 and TRBJ2-3; D remains ambiguous. The CDR3 runs 15 residues. Trimming left V 5 bases short and J 1 base short, with 13 bases between. The germline CDR1 and CDR2 sequences are SEHNR and FQNEAQ (reference sequence).

The chain uses TRBV28 and TRBJ1-4, with D maybe TRBD1 (6 bases). The germline V gene encodes CDR1 MDHEN and CDR2 SYDVKM. The germline V and J ends were trimmed by 5 bases and 5 bases, with 12 bases remaining between them. The CDR3 is made up of 14 amino acids. CDR3 sequence reads: CASSGGHRNEKLFF. The CDR3 region has the DNA TGTGCCAGCAGTGGGGGACACCGGAATGAAAAACTGTTTTTT. Based on the CDR3 plus reference TRBV28 and TRBJ1-4, the full variable domain is DVKVTQSSRYLVKRTGEKVFLECVQDMDHENMFWYRQDPGLGLRLIYFSYDVKMKEKGDIPEGYSVSREKKERFSLILESASTNQTSMYLCASSGGHRNEKLFFGSGTQLSVL.

This clone was detected only a few times. The chain has TRBV7-9 and TRBJ2-7, with D tentatively TRBD1 (6 bases). The CDR3 runs 14 residues. The germline V gene has CDR1 SEHNR and CDR2 FQNEAQ (reference sequence). Trimming took off 5 bases at V and 7 bases at J, with 18 bases between the two ends. CDR3 DNA sequence: TGTGCCAGCAGCCAGCCCACAGGGATGGGGGAGCAGTACTTC. Protein sequence: CASSQPTGMGEQYF. Looking up the rest from reference TRBV7-9 and TRBJ2-7 gives the full variable domain: DTGVSQNPRHKITKRGQNVTFRCDPISEHNRLYWYRQTLGQGPEFLTYFQNEAQLEKSRLLSDRFSAERPKGSFSTLEIQRTEQGDSAMYLCASSQPTGMGEQYFGPGTRLTVT.

The rearrangement uses TRBV10-3 and TRBJ2-5; TRBD2 aligns across 11 bases. CDR1 and CDR2 (germline): ENHRY, SYGVKD. The CDR3 length is 15 residues. The junction had 7 bases not matched to a gene; V was cut back by 6 bases and J by 4 bases. The CDR3 loop is CAIRGSGGALETQYF. Written as DNA, the CDR3 is TGTGCCATCAGGGGTAGCGGGGGGGCTCTAGAGACCCAGTACTTC.

Points on this clone: Other nucleotide sequences in the sample specify the same CDR3. The V call is TRBV5-1, the J call TRBJ2-2, with D possibly TRBD1 on 5 matching bases. V was cut by 1 base and J by 3 bases, with 10 bases left in between. Germline V gene data show CDR1 as SGHRS and CDR2 as YFSETQ. The CDR3 spans 15 residues. The CDR3 region has the DNA TGCGCCAGCAGCTTGCAGGGTCGGGACACCGGGGAGCTGTTTTTT. It translates to CASSLQGRDTGELFF.

For this clone: One junction end does not reproduce the germline sequence, and a read error may be involved. The chain recombines TRBV6-5 with TRBJ2-1; TRBD2 matches 13 bases. The CDR3 totals 15 residues. Germline V gene lookup returns CDR1 MNHEY and CDR2 SVGAGI. The CDR3 protein is CVSSYSGTSGVEQFF. CDR3 nucleotide sequence: TGTGTCAGCAGTTACTCCGGGACTAGCGGGGTAGAGCAGTTCTTC.

The chain carries TRBV4-3 and TRBJ1-2; TRBD1 is a possible D gene (6 bases). Germline CDR1 and CDR2: LGHNA and YSLEER. The length of the CDR3 is 15 residues. Trimming removed 0 bases from V and 7 bases from J, with 15 bases in between. The CDR3 sequence is CASSQEVGQGSGYTF. CDR3 DNA: TGCGCCAGCAGCCAAGAGGTTGGGCAGGGGAGTGGCTACACCTTC.

The chain is built from TRBV7-3 and TRBJ2-3, with 10 nucleotides matching TRBD1. There are 15 residues in the CDR3. CDR1 is SGHTA, CDR2 FQGTGA, per germline. The V and J ends lost 5 bases and 3 bases, in that order; junction bases with no gene match: 5. Here the CDR3 DNA reads TGTGCCAGCAGCGGTCGACAGGGGGCAACAGATACGCAGTATTTT. It yields the protein CASSGRQGATDTQYF.

This clone was recorded only once. The CDR3 region has the DNA TGTGCCAGCACGAGGAGCGGGGGGGAGGAGACCCAGTACTTC. Translated: CASTRSGGEETQYF. This sequence joins TRBV6-1 and TRBJ2-5; 10 bases map to TRBD2. The CDR3 sequence is 14 residues long. V lost 7 bases to trimming and J lost 5 bases; unmatched junction nucleotides: 7. Per germline, CDR1 MNHNS and CDR2 SASEGT.

The rearrangement uses TRBV28 and TRBJ1-2; D is uncertain. Germline values: CDR1 MDHEN, CDR2 SYDVKM. The V end lost 3 bases, the J end lost 1 base, and 6 bases lay between the germline ends. The CDR3 runs 13 residues. This chain's CDR3 is CASSFEGNYGYTF. The CDR3 DNA reads TGTGCCAGCAGTTTTGAGGGTAACTATGGCTACACCTTC.

The J gene is TRBJ2-3, the V gene TRBV5-1; D is possibly TRBD2 (6 bases). The germline V gene has CDR1 SGHRS and CDR2 YFSETQ. Trimming removed 0 bases at V and 3 bases at J, with 20 bases between. There are 18 residues in the CDR3. The DNA of the CDR3 is TGCGCCAGCAGCTTGGACGCAGGGCAGGGAGGAGGGACAGATACGCAGTATTTT. The encoded protein is CASSLDAGQGGGTDTQYF.

This clone was observed a few times. The CDR3 DNA sequence: TGTGCCAGCAGCCCGGGACAGGAATCCGAAAAACTGTTTTTT. This gives the protein CASSPGQESEKLFF. The gene calls are TRBV7-9 and TRBJ1-4, with 8 bases aligning to TRBD1. The CDR3 covers 14 residues. Germline trimming cut 5 bases from V and 8 bases from J; bases unmatched to any gene: 7. The germline V gene encodes CDR1 SEHNR and CDR2 FQNEAQ (reference sequence).